The entry below describes one T cell receptor beta chain. This record comes from a study of blood T cell repertoires in COVID-19. In the study overall: PBMCs, B-cell-depleted T cells, or T cells provided the cDNA or gDNA that made up the material.

From germline, CDR1 is KGHDR and CDR2 SFDVKD. There are 13 residues in the CDR3. The V end was cut by 10 bases, the J end by 5 bases, with 16 bases between. In terms of age and location, participants ranged from roughly 18 to 90 years and lived in approximately 26 US areas. Clinical history as reported by participants underpinned cohort assignment. Per the study methods: Estimation of nucleated cell counts was performed using reference gene primer amplification. Some clones are missing from TCRdb's copy, which holds only in-frame ones; the method was immunoSEQ multiplex PCR. The V and J calls and clone size come from that table; D and trimming were worked out from the DNA. The sample carries some 330,000 clones, 86% recorded once.

The rearrangement joins TRBV24-1 to TRBJ1-1; D is possibly TRBD1 (6 bases). Sequencing was done on a sample of PBMCs or T cells enriched from blood (not recorded which). The TCR originated in a man aged 30 to 45 who had recovered from COVID-19. The chain's CDR3 is CATQEGGGTEAFF. In DNA form, the CDR3 reads TGTGCCACACAGGAAGGGGGTGGGACTGAAGCTTTCTTT.